This T cell receptor (beta chain) was sequenced for a study of T cell responses to AZD1222 COVID-19 vaccine. Study information: Timing groups of about 4 and about 12 weeks for second doses were pooled. Whole-study results and caveats: Donors were chiefly white British, with a greater number of females, and clonal diversity was perhaps underestimated. Spike-specific TCR breadth and depth went up after people got two AZD1222 doses. Only six people who got AZD1222 tested seropositive at baseline.

The V and J ends lost 0 bases and 0 bases respectively, with 9 bases between them. From germline, CDR1 is SGHNT and CDR2 YENEEA. This CDR3 contains 15 residues. In the case of this clone: Antigen specificity is unknown.

Only in-frame clones appear in the TCRdb table, and some are missing; sequencing was by immunoSEQ multiplex PCR. Found here are 150,000 to 200,000 clones, 85% to 95% of them singletons; the top ten hold about 0.9%. This chain joins TRBV11-3 and TRBJ2-7, with unresolved D. This sample comprised peripheral blood, obtained on day 0 of AZD1222 vaccination. This clonotype originated in an adult in good health. The CDR3 DNA follows: TGTGCCAGCAGCTTAGAGTATCCCAGCTCCTACGAGCAGTACTTC. Translated, it gives CASSLEYPSSYEQYF.